These 32 T cell receptor beta chains originate from one sample sequenced in a study of shared clonotypes between healthy human individuals. Assay: immunoSEQ multiplex PCR; the TCRdb copy retains only in-frame clones and omits some. The table lists about 2.3 million clones, roughly 93% of them singletons. Sequencing input: naive CD4+ T cells from PBMCs. The subset here: CD45RA+ positively selected. The origin of the receptors is a man aged 18-30 years in good health. Some clones in this sample may be carry-over from other donors' samples.

The genes are TRBV18 and TRBJ2-5, with D possibly being TRBD1 or TRBD2 (6 bases each). With 5 bases removed from V and 0 bases from J, the gap between germline ends came to 13 bases. Germline CDR1 KGHSH, CDR2 LQKENI. CDR3 length equals 15 residues. The CDR3 nucleotides are TGTGCCAGCTCAAGGGGGGCCTCGTACCAAGAGACCCAGTACTTC. Translation: CASSRGASYQETQYF.

The chain is built from TRBV7-9 and TRBJ2-5; 14 bases align to TRBD2. Germline CDR1 SEHNR, CDR2 FQNEAQ (reference sequence). J was trimmed by 4 bases and V by 5 bases; bases with no gene match: 6. This CDR3 has 16 residues. CDR3 loop: CASSPGLAGVTETQYF. Written as DNA, the CDR3 is TGTGCCAGCAGCCCGGGACTAGCGGGAGTAACAGAGACCCAGTACTTC.

The chain has TRBV7-3 and TRBJ1-2; 8 nucleotides agree with TRBD1. CDR1 is SGHTA and CDR2 is FQGTGA in the germline V gene. This CDR3 is 15 amino acids long. The V segment lost 2 bases and the J segment 3 bases; nucleotides outside the gene matches: 5. The CDR3 here is CASSLGQGADYGYTF. In DNA form, the CDR3 reads TGTGCCAGCAGCTTAGGTCAGGGGGCCGACTATGGCTACACCTTC.

This chain joins TRBV4-2 and TRBJ2-1; D is possibly TRBD2 (6 bases). This CDR3 region has 16 residues. V was pared by 5 bases and J by 0 bases, with 14 bases between. Germline CDR1 reads LGHNA; CDR2 reads YNFKEQ. The CDR3 loop reads CASSSALASSYNEQFF. DNA of the CDR3: TGTGCCAGCAGCTCCGCCCTAGCGAGCTCCTACAATGAGCAGTTCTTC.

This clone was seen more than once but under ten times. Other nucleotide sequences in the sample specify the same CDR3. V is TRBV6-1 and J is TRBJ1-1, with a possible D match to TRBD1 (5 bases). Per the germline V gene, CDR1 is MNHNS and CDR2 is SASEGT. The ends were cut back, 4 bases at V and 0 bases at J, with 6 bases in the middle. The CDR3 sequence is 13 residues long. The CDR3 spells CASSGQMNTEAFF. The CDR3 region has the DNA TGTGCCAGCAGTGGACAGATGAACACTGAAGCTTTCTTT.

The V call is TRBV7-3, the J call TRBJ2-1; D is undetermined. V shed 3 bases and J shed 7 bases, with 7 bases lying between them. The CDR3 spans 12 residues. Germline loops: CDR1 SGHTA, CDR2 FQGTGA. The CDR3 here is CASSFVGNEQFF. The CDR3 DNA reads TGTGCCAGCAGCTTCGTCGGGAATGAGCAGTTCTTC.

The chain couples TRBV18 to TRBJ2-7, with D unclear. Trimming removed 3 bases at V and 3 bases at J, with 12 bases between. The CDR3 contains 14 residues. In germline, CDR1 is KGHSH, CDR2 LQKENI. The CDR3 sequence is CASSPRVGDYEQYF. DNA of the CDR3: TGTGCCAGCTCACCTCGAGTTGGGGACTACGAGCAGTACTTC.

V and J are TRBV20-1 and TRBJ2-5; D remains ambiguous. There are 11 residues in the CDR3. V lost 5 bases and J 5 bases, leaving 9 bases between the germline ends. Looked up from germline, CDR1 is DFQATT and CDR2 is SNEGSKA (reference sequence). CDR3 in DNA: TGCAGTGCTCGTAGCATGGAGACCCAGTACTTC. It specifies CSARSMETQYF.

This chain uses TRBV5-4 with TRBJ1-2, with D tentatively TRBD1 (5 bases). Trimming cost V 4 bases and J 5 bases, with 9 bases left between them. The CDR3 contains 12 residues. CDR1 is SGHNT and CDR2 is YYREEE in the germline V gene (reference sequence). CDR3 DNA sequence: TGTGCCAGCAGCCCGGGACTTTATGGCTACACCTTC. Encoded protein: CASSPGLYGYTF.

This chain joins TRBV6-1 and TRBJ2-5, with TRBD2 identical over 10 bases. Germline-derived CDR1 and CDR2 are MNHNS and SASEGT. The CDR3 runs 15 residues. V lost 6 bases to trimming and J lost 3 bases; unmatched junction nucleotides: 7. In nucleotides, the CDR3 is TGTGCCAGCAGATTCCCTAGCGGGGGAAAAGAGACCCAGTACTTC. It is translated as CASRFPSGGKETQYF.

The chain recombines TRBV5-6 with TRBJ2-2; D is possibly TRBD1 or TRBD2 (5 bases each). The length of the CDR3 is 17 residues. Per the germline V gene, CDR1 is SGHDT and CDR2 is YYEEEE. V lost 4 bases, J lost 4 bases, and 20 bases lay in between. CDR3 coding DNA: TGTGCCAGCAGCCGGCTCGTTGGGGGAGAGGGCACCGGGGAGCTGTTTTTT. Amino acid sequence: CASSRLVGGEGTGELFF.

In its sample, this clone was seen a few times. The CDR3 DNA sequence: TGTGCCAGCAGTCCAGGTGGGTGGTTGAACACTGAAGCTTTCTTT. It is translated as CASSPGGWLNTEAFF. The V and J genes are TRBV27 and TRBJ1-1, with D hard to call. Germline V gene data show CDR1 as MNHEY and CDR2 as SMNVEV (reference sequence). Deletions cut 5 bases from V and 0 bases from J, with 13 bases between. The CDR3 has 15 amino acids.

This chain joins TRBV28 and TRBJ2-5; 9 bases line up with TRBD1. V dropped 6 bases and J dropped 5; count of bases not matched to a gene: 10. The germline V gene has CDR1 MDHEN and CDR2 SYDVKM. The CDR3 runs to 15 residues. The DNA for the CDR3 is TGTGCCAGCAGGAAATGGACAGGGGAAAAGGAGACCCAGTACTTC. Residues: CASRKWTGEKETQYF.

This chain connects TRBV6-5 to TRBJ2-1; 11 bases agree with TRBD2. The germline gives CDR1 MNHEY, CDR2 SVGAGI. V dropped 6 bases and J dropped 9; count of bases not matched to a gene: 10. This CDR3 has 15 amino acids. DNA for the CDR3: TGTGCCAGCAGCATAGCGGGAGGGTCGCGACCTGAGCAGTTCTTC. It specifies CASSIAGGSRPEQFF.

The chain recombines TRBV2 with TRBJ2-1; no reliable D call. Between the trimmed V and J ends, which lost 4 bases and 3 bases, there was a span of 7 bases. The CDR3 runs 13 residues. CDR1 SNHLY and CDR2 FYNNEI come from the germline V gene. CDR3 nucleotides: TGTGCCAGCAGTGTCTATCTCTACAATGAGCAGTTCTTC. It encodes CASSVYLYNEQFF.

This chain uses TRBV28 with TRBJ1-5; 8 bases are shared with TRBD1. Trimming removed 5 bases from V and 6 bases from J; junction bases left unmatched: 9. The CDR3 has 15 residues. Germline CDR1 reads MDHEN; CDR2 reads SYDVKM. The CDR3 spells CASSPRQGQLQPQHF. CDR3 sequence (DNA): TGTGCCAGCAGTCCCAGACAGGGGCAACTTCAGCCCCAGCATTTT.

About this clone: Other DNA sequences in the same sample also yield this CDR3. The chain recombines TRBV5-1 with TRBJ2-5; D could derive from TRBD1 or TRBD2 (6 bases each). Trimming stripped 4 bases from V and 4 bases from J, with 11 bases between. The CDR3 totals 13 residues. Germline CDR1 SGHRS, CDR2 YFSETQ. This CDR3 reads CASSQQGGETQYF. The CDR3 coding sequence is TGCGCCAGCAGCCAACAGGGAGGAGAGACCCAGTACTTC.

The J gene is TRBJ1-5, the V gene TRBV19; 7 bases match TRBD1. CDR1 LNHDA and CDR2 SQIVND come from the germline V gene (reference sequence). J lost 1 base, V lost 6 bases, and 6 bases had no gene match. This CDR3 spans 15 amino acids. The chain's CDR3 is CASSMTGPSNQPQHF. CDR3 nucleotide sequence: TGTGCCAGTAGCATGACAGGGCCCAGCAATCAGCCCCAGCATTTT.

The gene calls are TRBV7-9 and TRBJ1-4, with 7 nucleotides matching TRBD1. Germline V gives CDR1 SEHNR, CDR2 FQNEAQ (reference sequence). V dropped 2 bases and J dropped 0; count of bases not matched to a gene: 12. CDR3 size: 19 residues. The CDR3 here is CASSLRPFGRGPTNEKLFF. The CDR3 DNA is TGTGCCAGCAGCTTACGCCCTTTTGGGAGGGGGCCAACTAATGAAAAACTGTTTTTT.

This rearrangement joins TRBV5-1 to TRBJ2-7; TRBD2 matches at 7 bases. This CDR3 contains 14 residues. With V trimmed by 0 bases and J by 6 bases, 6 bases remained unmatched. CDR1 and CDR2 from the germline V gene are SGHRS and YFSETQ. The CDR3 protein is CASSLAATSSEQYF. The CDR3 DNA is TGCGCCAGCAGCTTGGCCGCGACTAGCTCCGAGCAGTACTTC.

This clone has a single count. This chain joins TRBV7-9 and TRBJ1-2; 12 nucleotides match TRBD1. V lost 5 bases, J lost 11 bases, and 15 bases stayed unmatched. The CDR3 consists of 16 residues. Germline CDR1 and CDR2: SEHNR and FQNEAQ (reference sequence). This CDR3 reads CASSPPGTGGVGAYTF. As DNA, the CDR3 is TGTGCCAGCAGCCCACCCGGGACAGGGGGCGTTGGGGCATACACCTTC.

The genes are TRBV7-2 and TRBJ1-1; D gene unclear. Per the germline V gene, CDR1 is SGHTA and CDR2 is FQGNSA. The V and J ends lost 5 bases and 4 bases respectively, with 8 bases between them. The CDR3 consists of 12 residues. The chain's CDR3 is CASSPAATEAFF. The CDR3 DNA is TGTGCCAGCAGCCCTGCGGCCACTGAAGCTTTCTTT. Together with reference TRBV7-2 and TRBJ1-1, the CDR3 gives the full variable domain: GAGVSQSPSNKVTEKGKDVELRCDPISGHTALYWYRQSLGQGLEFLIYFQGNSAPDKSGLPSDRFSAERTGGSVSTLTIQRTQQEDSAVYLCASSPAATEAFFGQGTRLTVV.

The J gene is TRBJ2-3, the V gene TRBV5-1; 11 bases agree with TRBD2. Germline CDR1 SGHRS, CDR2 YFSETQ. Germline trimming cut 4 bases from V and 2 bases from J; bases unmatched to any gene: 9. The CDR3 runs 17 residues. In DNA form, the CDR3 reads TGCGCCAGCAGCGGACTCGGGACTAGCGGATCCACAGATACGCAGTATTTT. Translating it yields CASSGLGTSGSTDTQYF.

This clone was recorded only once. This sequence joins TRBV20-1 and TRBJ2-5; D gene unclear. Germline lookup yields CDR1 DFQATT and CDR2 SNEGSKA (reference sequence). CDR3 size: 11 residues. V was trimmed by 4 bases and J by 1 base, leaving 4 bases between them. CDR3 protein: CSAMTQETQYF. CDR3 DNA: TGCAGTGCTATGACCCAAGAGACCCAGTACTTC.

A word on this clone: Other DNA sequences in this specimen translate into the identical CDR3. The chain couples TRBV5-4 to TRBJ2-1; D remains unclear. The CDR3 runs to 11 residues. The germline V and J ends were trimmed by 2 bases and 7 bases, with 4 bases remaining between them. The germline V gene has CDR1 SGHNT and CDR2 YYREEE (reference sequence). The CDR3, as DNA: TGTGCCAGCAGCTTCGAGAATGAGCAGTTCTTC. This encodes CASSFENEQFF.

The gene calls are TRBV25-1 and TRBJ1-5, with 7 nucleotides matching TRBD1. Germline values: CDR1 MGHDK, CDR2 SYGVNS. CDR3 size: 15 residues. V was pared by 5 bases and J by 6 bases, with 10 bases of the junction left unmatched. The CDR3 nucleotides are TGTGCCAGCAGTTGGGACAGAGATTTGATTCAGCCCCAGCATTTT. Its protein is CASSWDRDLIQPQHF.

The chain uses TRBV5-5 and TRBJ1-5; D remains unclear. Germline-derived CDR1 and CDR2 are SGHKS and YYEKEE (reference sequence). V lost 0 bases and J 5 bases, leaving 6 bases between the germline ends. The CDR3 runs to 13 residues. This chain's CDR3 is CASSLVEDQPQHF. CDR3 sequence (DNA): TGTGCCAGCAGCTTGGTAGAGGATCAGCCCCAGCATTTT.

The rearrangement uses TRBV7-9 and TRBJ1-6, with 8 nucleotides matching TRBD1. The junction had 5 bases not matched to a gene; V was cut back by 1 base and J by 6 bases. The CDR3 is 16 amino acids. The V gene's germline CDR1 is SEHNR and CDR2 FQNEAQ (reference sequence). The CDR3 DNA sequence: TGTGCCAGCAGCTTAGGGCAGGGGGCCCGTAATTCACCCCTCCACTTT. This codes for CASSLGQGARNSPLHF. The full variable domain, completed using reference TRBV7-9 and TRBJ1-6, is DTGVSQNPRHKITKRGQNVTFRCDPISEHNRLYWYRQTLGQGPEFLTYFQNEAQLEKSRLLSDRFSAERPKGSFSTLEIQRTEQGDSAMYLCASSLGQGARNSPLHFGNGTRLTVT.

The CDR3 nucleotides are TGTGCCAGCAGCACGGACATCCCGAACTATGGCTACACCTTC. This codes for CASSTDIPNYGYTF. The chain links TRBV7-9 to TRBJ1-2; perhaps TRBD1 as D (5 bases). The ends were cut back, 5 bases at V and 2 bases at J, with 12 bases in the middle. CDR3 length: 14 amino acids. Germline CDR1 and CDR2: SEHNR and FQNEAQ (reference sequence).

The chain carries TRBV6-1 and TRBJ2-1; D may correspond to TRBD1 or TRBD2 (5 bases each). The V gene's germline CDR1 is MNHNS and CDR2 SASEGT. V was pared by 3 bases and J by 10 bases, with 7 bases between. This CDR3 comprises 11 residues. The CDR3 DNA reads as TGTGCCAGCAGTGACAGGGACGAGCAGTTCTTC. Protein product: CASSDRDEQFF.

V usage is TRBV7-2 and J usage is TRBJ2-3, with 12 bases lining up with TRBD2. The CDR3 has 16 residues. In germline, CDR1 is SGHTA, CDR2 FQGNSA. J gave up 9 bases and V 5 bases, and 12 bases lay outside the gene matches. The CDR3 reads CASSRRTSGIFATQYF. The CDR3 DNA is TGTGCCAGCAGCCGACGGACTAGCGGGATATTCGCCACGCAGTATTTT.

The chain is built from TRBV6-5 and TRBJ2-2, with 8 positions matching TRBD1. Germline V gene sequence: CDR1 MNHEY, CDR2 SVGAGI. The V gene end was trimmed by 7 bases and the J gene end by 2 bases; junction bases not matched to a gene: 6. This CDR3 is built from 15 residues. The CDR3 loop reads CASTMGQDNTGELFF. In DNA form, the CDR3 reads TGTGCCAGCACCATGGGACAGGACAACACCGGGGAGCTGTTTTTT.